Listed here is a single T cell receptor (beta chain). It lacks a known antigen. No base quality information exists; no much larger clone differs at one position. Library preparation was by the immunoSEQ multiplex PCR assay. TCRdb took over this immuneACCESS table, retaining in-frame rearrangements with V and J assigned. Such tables are incomplete; in checked studies, under half of the missing clones stem from an unresolved V gene, and the remainder is unexplained. Recorded for this sample are 150,000 to 200,000 clones; 85% to 95% of them occurred a single time. The top ten hold about 4% of the sample. This specimen belongs to a study of control samples from healthy donors and cancer patients (TCRdb year 2020). Between the V and J ends, shortened by 5 bases and 2 bases respectively, the junction contains 12 bases. CDR3 length: 14 amino acids, cysteine to phenylalanine. The read is trimmed to its CDR3 DNA, 42 bases read in frame from base 1. CDR1 and CDR2, per the germline V gene (reference sequence), are SEHNR and FQNEAQ.

The sequenced sample was blood. The chain couples TRBV7-9 to TRBJ2-5; matching of 5 bases hints at TRBD1 as the D gene. This clonotype was obtained from a woman in her sixties or seventies in good health. The CDR3 region has the sequence CASSKGLSQETQYF. The DNA reads TGTGCCAGCAGCAAGGGGCTTTCACAAGAGACCCAGTACTTC.